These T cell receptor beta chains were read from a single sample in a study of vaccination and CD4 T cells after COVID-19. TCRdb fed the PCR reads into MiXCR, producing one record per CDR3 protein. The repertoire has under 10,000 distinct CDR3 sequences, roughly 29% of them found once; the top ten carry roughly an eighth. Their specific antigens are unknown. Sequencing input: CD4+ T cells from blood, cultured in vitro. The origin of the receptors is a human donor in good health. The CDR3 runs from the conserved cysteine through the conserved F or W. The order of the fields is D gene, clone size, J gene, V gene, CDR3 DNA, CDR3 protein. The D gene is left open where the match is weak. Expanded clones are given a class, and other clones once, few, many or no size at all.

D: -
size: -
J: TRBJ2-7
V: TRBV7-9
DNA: TGTGCCAGCAGCTTAAGATTCGACGAGCAGTACTTC
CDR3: CASSLRFDEQYF

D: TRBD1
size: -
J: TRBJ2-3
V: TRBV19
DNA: TGTGCCAGTAGTCCCGGGACAGGGGTATCGGATACGCAGTATTTT
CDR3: CASSPGTGVSDTQYF

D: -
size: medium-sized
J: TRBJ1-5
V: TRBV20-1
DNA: TGCAGTGCTAGAGATATCAGCAGGGCGGGCAGCAATCAGCCCCAGCATTTT
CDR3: CSARDISRAGSNQPQHF

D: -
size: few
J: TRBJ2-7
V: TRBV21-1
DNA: TGTGCCAGCAGCGAAGGGGACAGGCGCTACGAGCAGTACTTC
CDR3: CASSEGDRRYEQYF

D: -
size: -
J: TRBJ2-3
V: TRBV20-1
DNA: TGCAGTGCTAGAGATTCATCTGTTCAGGGGCGTGAGTATTTT
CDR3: CSARDSSVQGREYF

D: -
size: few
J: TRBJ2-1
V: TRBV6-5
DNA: TGTGCCAGCAGTTACCCAACCCAAGAAGGGACTCCCAGAGGGTACAATGAGCAGTTCTTC
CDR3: CASSYPTQEGTPRGYNEQFF

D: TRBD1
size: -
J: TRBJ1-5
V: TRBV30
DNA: TGTGCCTGGAGTTCTCCGGGACAGGGGTATCAGCCCCAGCATTTT
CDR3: CAWSSPGQGYQPQHF

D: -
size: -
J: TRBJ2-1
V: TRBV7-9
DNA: TGTGCCAGCAGCTTATATCCAGGTTCCAATGAGCAGTTCTTC
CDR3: CASSLYPGSNEQFF

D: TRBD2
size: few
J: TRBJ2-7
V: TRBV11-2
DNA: TGTGCCAGCAGCTTAAGGACTAGCGGGAGGGATGAGCAGTACTTC
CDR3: CASSLRTSGRDEQYF

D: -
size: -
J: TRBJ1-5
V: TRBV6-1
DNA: TGTGCCAGCAGTCCTCAGACCCCGGGCCGTAGCAATCAGCCCCAGCATTTT
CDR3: CASSPQTPGRSNQPQHF

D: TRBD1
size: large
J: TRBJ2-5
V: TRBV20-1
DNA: TGCAGTGCTCCCGGGACAGATAACCAAGAGACCCAGTACTTC
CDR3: CSAPGTDNQETQYF

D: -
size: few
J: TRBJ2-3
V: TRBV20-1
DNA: TGCAGTGCTAGAGATCGGGCCAGCACAGATACGCAGTATTTT
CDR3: CSARDRASTDTQYF

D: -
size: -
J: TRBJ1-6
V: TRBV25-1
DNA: TGTGCCAGCAGTGAAAACGGGGTAGCACCCCTCCACTTT
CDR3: CASSENGVAPLHF

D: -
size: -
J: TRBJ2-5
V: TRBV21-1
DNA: TGTGCCAGCAGCAAAGAGGACAGGGGGGTAGCGGGAGGGCCACGGGAGACCCAGTACTTC
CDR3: CASSKEDRGVAGGPRETQYF

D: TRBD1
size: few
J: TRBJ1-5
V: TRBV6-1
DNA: TGTGCCAGCAGTCGAAAACCAGGGGGCCAATATAGCAATCAGCCCCAGCATTTT
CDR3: CASSRKPGGQYSNQPQHF

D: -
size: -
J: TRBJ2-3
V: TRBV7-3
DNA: TGTGCCAGCAGCCTGAAGGTCCCTAGCACAGATACGCAGTATTTT
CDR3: CASSLKVPSTDTQYF

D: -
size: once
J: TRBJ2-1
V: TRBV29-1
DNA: TGCAGCGTTGAAGATAACGCAGGAGAGGATGAGCAGTTCTTC
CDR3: CSVEDNAGEDEQFF

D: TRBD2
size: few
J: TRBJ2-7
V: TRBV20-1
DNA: TGCAGTGCTTTTAGCGGGAGCAATTCCTACGAGCAGTACTTC
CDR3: CSAFSGSNSYEQYF

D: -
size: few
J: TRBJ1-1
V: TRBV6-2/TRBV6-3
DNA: TGTGCCAGCAGTTACCTGGTAACCACTGAAGCTTTCTTT
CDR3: CASSYLVTTEAFF

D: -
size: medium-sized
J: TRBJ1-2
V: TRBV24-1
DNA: TGTGCCACCAGTGGGGGTTCTGGCTACACCTTC
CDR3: CATSGGSGYTF

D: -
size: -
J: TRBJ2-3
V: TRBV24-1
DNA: TGTGCCACCAGTGAATTAAGGCTCCAAGGGCAAGATACGCAGTATTTT
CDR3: CATSELRLQGQDTQYF

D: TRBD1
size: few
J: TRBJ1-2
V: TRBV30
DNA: TGTGCCTGGAGTCCTCCGACAGGGGCCACGGTTCGGGGTGGCTACACCTTC
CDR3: CAWSPPTGATVRGGYTF

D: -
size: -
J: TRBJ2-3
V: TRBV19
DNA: TGTGCCAGTAGTATTGGGCGGTTATCTAGCACAGATACGCAGTATTTT
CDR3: CASSIGRLSSTDTQYF

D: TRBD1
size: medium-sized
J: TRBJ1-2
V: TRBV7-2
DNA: TGTGCCAGCAGCCAGGGACAGGGGTATGGCTACACCTTC
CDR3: CASSQGQGYGYTF

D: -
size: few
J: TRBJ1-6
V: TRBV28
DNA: TGTGCCAGCAGTTTCCGGGGACCGGGTAATTCACCCCTCCACTTT
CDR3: CASSFRGPGNSPLHF

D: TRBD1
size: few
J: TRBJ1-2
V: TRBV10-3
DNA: TGTGCCATCAGTGCCAGACAGGGATGGAATGGCTACACCTTC
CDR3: CAISARQGWNGYTF

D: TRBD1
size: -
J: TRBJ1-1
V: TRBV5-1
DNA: TGCGCCAGCAGCGCACCTAACCGGACAGGGCTCTGGTTCTCTGAAGCTTTCTTT
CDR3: CASSAPNRTGLWFSEAFF

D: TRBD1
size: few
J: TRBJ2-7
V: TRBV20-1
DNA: TGCAGTGCTAGAGCCACCACCGGGACAGGGAGCTTCTACGAGCAGTACTTC
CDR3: CSARATTGTGSFYEQYF

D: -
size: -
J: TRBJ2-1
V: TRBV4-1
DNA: TGCGCCAGCAGCCCCGCCCTGAGCTCCTACAATGAGCAGTTCTTC
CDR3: CASSPALSSYNEQFF